Presented here are 11 T cell receptor beta chains from one specimen sequenced in a study of neurological immune-mediated disorders. TCRdb redid the calling of the 5' RACE reads with MiXCR, one entry per CDR3 protein. The sample holds 70,000 to 95,000 distinct CDR3 sequences, roughly 14% seen once. The sequencing sample was made of PBMCs. The source is a woman in her forties or fifties in good health.

Many counts were recorded for this clonotype. V usage is TRBV5-1 and J usage is TRBJ2-3; 9 bases match TRBD1. V shed 5 bases and J 2 bases; nucleotides not matched to a gene: 6. The CDR3 sequence is 15 residues long. The germline V gene encodes CDR1 SGHRS and CDR2 YFSETQ. As DNA, the CDR3 is TGCGCCAGCAGTTCGACAGGGGGAGACACAGATACGCAGTATTTT. It codes for CASSSTGGDTDTQYF. Complete variable domain (other parts from reference TRBV5-1 and TRBJ2-3): KAGVTQTPRYLIKTRGQQVTLSCSPISGHRSVSWYQQTPGQGLQFLFEYFSETQRNKGNFPGRFSGRQFSNSRSEMNVSTLELGDSALYLCASSSTGGDTDTQYFGPGTRLTVL.

This clonotype occurred many times. This rearrangement joins TRBV5-1 to TRBJ2-2, with a weak D call TRBD2 (6 bases). V was cut by 6 bases and J by 2 bases, with 11 bases left in between. CDR1 and CDR2 (germline): SGHRS, YFSETQ. The CDR3 totals 14 residues. CDR3 nucleotides: TGCGCCAGCACCCCCGGGACTAACACCGGGGAGCTGTTTTTT. This gives the protein CASTPGTNTGELFF. The complete variable domain, with remaining parts taken from reference TRBV5-1 and TRBJ2-2, reads KAGVTQTPRYLIKTRGQQVTLSCSPISGHRSVSWYQQTPGQGLQFLFEYFSETQRNKGNFPGRFSGRQFSNSRSEMNVSTLELGDSALYLCASTPGTNTGELFFGEGSRLTVL.

In the case of this clonotype: This may be a read error: a much more frequent sequence differs by one nucleotide. The chain carries TRBV7-9 and TRBJ2-1; 10 nucleotides match TRBD2. CDR1 is SEHNR, CDR2 FQNEAQ, per germline (reference sequence). The CDR3 is 16 amino acids. CDR3: CASSLRAGGPYNEQFF. As DNA, the CDR3 is TGCGCCAGCAGCTTACGAGCGGGAGGGCCTTATAATGAGCAGTTCTTC.

This clonotype turned up a few times. The genes are TRBV29-1 and TRBJ2-1; 14 bases fit TRBD2. J was trimmed by 10 bases and V by 5 bases; bases with no gene match: 7. The CDR3 has 14 amino acids. Germline lookup yields CDR1 SQVTM and CDR2 ANQGSEA. For the CDR3, the DNA is TGCAGCGTTCAGCGACTAGCGGGAGGGGACGAGCAGTTCTTC. It yields the protein CSVQRLAGGDEQFF.

The table lists this clonotype with a few counts. The chain recombines TRBV10-3 with TRBJ1-1; 8 bases align to TRBD1. CDR1 ENHRY and CDR2 SYGVKD come from the germline V gene. V was clipped by 2 bases and J by 5 bases; unmatched bases: 4. The CDR3 spans 14 residues. The DNA for the CDR3 is TGTGCCATCAGTGAGGACAGGGGAAGGACTGAAGCTTTCTTT. This gives the protein CAISEDRGRTEAFF.

Many counts were recorded for this clonotype. V is TRBV28 and J is TRBJ2-3; D unclear. The CDR3 length is 17 residues. Per germline, CDR1 MDHEN and CDR2 SYDVKM. V lost 3 bases to trimming and J lost 0 bases, with 16 bases between them. The CDR3 DNA is TGTGCCAGCAGTTTCTTCTTGGGGTCCTCTAGCACAGATACGCAGTATTTT. Protein: CASSFFLGSSSTDTQYF.

This clonotype was seen repeatedly, ten times or more. This chain joins TRBV5-1 and TRBJ2-3; 12 nucleotides match TRBD2. The CDR3 is 17 amino acids. V trimming: 4 bases; J trimming: 1 base; junction bases outside the gene matches: 7. CDR1 is SGHRS, CDR2 YFSETQ, per germline. CDR3: CASSPLLAGGRTDTQYF. CDR3 bases: TGCGCCAGCAGCCCCTTACTAGCGGGAGGCCGCACAGATACGCAGTATTTT.

This clonotype was counted ten times or more. The chain recombines TRBV15 with TRBJ2-3; D gene ambiguous. The CDR3 length is 15 residues. V dropped 0 bases and J dropped 3 bases, with 10 bases sitting between them. Per germline, CDR1 LNHNV and CDR2 YYDKDF (reference sequence). The CDR3 sequence is CATSREVFRTDTQYF. The CDR3 nucleotides are TGTGCCACCAGCAGAGAAGTTTTCCGTACAGATACGCAGTATTTT.

This clonotype was detected many times. The chain has TRBV9 and TRBJ2-1; maybe TRBD2 (5 bases). CDR3 length: 16 amino acids. From germline, CDR1 is SGDLS and CDR2 YYNGEE. The germline V and J ends were trimmed by 1 base and 9 bases, with 20 bases remaining between them. This CDR3 is CASSVIGSPQTGEQFF. The DNA of the CDR3 is TGTGCCAGCAGCGTAATTGGGAGTCCCCAGACGGGTGAGCAGTTCTTC.

This clonotype was detected only a few times. The chain is built from TRBV5-1 and TRBJ1-3; the match to TRBD1 covers 11 bases. CDR1 and CDR2 from the germline V gene are SGHRS and YFSETQ. CDR3 length equals 17 residues. Trimming at V came to 3 bases and at J to 4 bases, leaving 9 bases not matched to a gene. This CDR3 reads CASSSAPGQGDGNTIYF. In nucleotides, the CDR3 is TGCGCCAGCAGCTCGGCCCCGGGACAGGGGGACGGAAACACCATATATTTT.

This clonotype was seen at least ten times. The chain links TRBV5-1 to TRBJ1-1; 10 bases align to TRBD1. The CDR3 is 15 amino acids. Germline CDR1 and CDR2: SGHRS and YFSETQ. With 4 bases clipped from V and 4 bases from J, the junction kept 7 bases outside the gene matches. CDR3 sequence (DNA): TGCGCCAGCAGCGGGACAGGGGAGTCGGGCACTGAAGCTTTCTTT. This codes for CASSGTGESGTEAFF.